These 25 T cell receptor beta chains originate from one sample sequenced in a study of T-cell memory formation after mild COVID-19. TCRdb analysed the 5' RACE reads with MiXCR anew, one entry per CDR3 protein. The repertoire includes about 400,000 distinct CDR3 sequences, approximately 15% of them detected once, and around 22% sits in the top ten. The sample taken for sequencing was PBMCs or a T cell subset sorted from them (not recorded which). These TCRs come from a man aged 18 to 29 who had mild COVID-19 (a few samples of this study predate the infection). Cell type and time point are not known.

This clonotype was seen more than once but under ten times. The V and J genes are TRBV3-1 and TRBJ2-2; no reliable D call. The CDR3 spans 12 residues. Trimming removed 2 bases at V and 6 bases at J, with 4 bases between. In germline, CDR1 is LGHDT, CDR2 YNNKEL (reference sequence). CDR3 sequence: CASSQLSGELFF. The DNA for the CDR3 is TGTGCCAGCAGCCAACTTTCCGGGGAGCTGTTTTTT.

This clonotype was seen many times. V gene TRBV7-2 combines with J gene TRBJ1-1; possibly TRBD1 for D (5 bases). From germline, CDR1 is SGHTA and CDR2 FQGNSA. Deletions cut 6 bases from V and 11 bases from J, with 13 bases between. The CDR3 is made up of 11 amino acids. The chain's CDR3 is CASRLEEGAFF. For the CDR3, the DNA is TGTGCCAGCAGGCTCGAAGAGGGGGCTTTCTTT.

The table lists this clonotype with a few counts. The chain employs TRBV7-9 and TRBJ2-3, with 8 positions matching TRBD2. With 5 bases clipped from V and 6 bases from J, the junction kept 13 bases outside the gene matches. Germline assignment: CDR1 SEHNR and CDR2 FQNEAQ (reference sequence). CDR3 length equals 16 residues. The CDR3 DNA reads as TGTGCCAGCAGCCCCGAGCGGGGGCCCCTTCGGGATACGCAGTATTTT. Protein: CASSPERGPLRDTQYF.

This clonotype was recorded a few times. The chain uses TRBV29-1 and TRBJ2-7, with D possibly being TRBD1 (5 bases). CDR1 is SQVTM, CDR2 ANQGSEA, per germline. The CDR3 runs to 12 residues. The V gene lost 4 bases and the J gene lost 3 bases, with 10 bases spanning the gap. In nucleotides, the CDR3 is TGCAGCGTTGGGGCAGGGTTCTACGAGCAGTACTTC. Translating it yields CSVGAGFYEQYF.

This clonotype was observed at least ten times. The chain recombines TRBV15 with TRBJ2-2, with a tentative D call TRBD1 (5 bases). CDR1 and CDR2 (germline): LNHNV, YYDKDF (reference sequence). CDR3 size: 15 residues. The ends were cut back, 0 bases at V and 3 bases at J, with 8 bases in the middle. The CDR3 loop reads CATSREIQDTGELFF. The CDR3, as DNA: TGTGCCACCAGCAGAGAGATACAGGACACCGGGGAGCTGTTTTTT.

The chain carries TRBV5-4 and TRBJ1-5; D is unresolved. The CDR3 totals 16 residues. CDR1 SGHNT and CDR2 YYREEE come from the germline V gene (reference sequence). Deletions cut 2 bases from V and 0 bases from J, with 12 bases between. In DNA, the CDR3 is TGTGCCAGCAGCTTAGGGCCCCCGGCTAGCAATCAGCCCCAGCATTTT. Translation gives CASSLGPPASNQPQHF.

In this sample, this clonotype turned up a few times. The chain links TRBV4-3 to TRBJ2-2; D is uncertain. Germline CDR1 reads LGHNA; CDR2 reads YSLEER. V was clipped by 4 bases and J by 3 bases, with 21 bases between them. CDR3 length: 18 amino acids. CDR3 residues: CASSPYSKLAEDTGELFF. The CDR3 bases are TGCGCCAGCAGCCCCTACTCCAAGTTGGCAGAGGACACCGGGGAGCTGTTTTTT.

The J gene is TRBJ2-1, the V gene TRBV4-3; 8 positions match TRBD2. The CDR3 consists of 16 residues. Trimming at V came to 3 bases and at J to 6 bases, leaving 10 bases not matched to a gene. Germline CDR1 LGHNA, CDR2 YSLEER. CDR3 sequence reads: CASSHQGTSGVNEQFF. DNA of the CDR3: TGCGCCAGCAGCCACCAAGGGACTAGTGGTGTCAATGAGCAGTTCTTC.

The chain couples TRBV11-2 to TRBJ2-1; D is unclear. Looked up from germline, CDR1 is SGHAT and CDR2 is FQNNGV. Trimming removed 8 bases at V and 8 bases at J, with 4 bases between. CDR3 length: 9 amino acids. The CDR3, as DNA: TGTGCCAGCGGCTATGAGCAGTTCTTC. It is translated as CASGYEQFF.

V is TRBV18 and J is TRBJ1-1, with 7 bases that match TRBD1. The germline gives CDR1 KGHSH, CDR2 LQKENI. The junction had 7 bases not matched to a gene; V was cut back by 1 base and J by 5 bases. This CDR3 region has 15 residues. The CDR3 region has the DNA TGTGCCAGCTCACCACACCCAGGGGGTGTGACTGAAGCTTTCTTT. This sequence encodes CASSPHPGGVTEAFF.

As DNA, the CDR3 is TGTGCCAGTAGTTCGCGGGGGGGCCATGAGCAGTTCTTC. Translating gives CASSSRGGHEQFF. The chain is built from TRBV19 and TRBJ2-1; TRBD2 matches at 9 bases. The CDR3 sequence is 13 residues long. Losses at the gene ends were 5 bases for V and 8 bases for J; bases not matched to a gene: 4. From germline, CDR1 is LNHDA and CDR2 SQIVND (reference sequence).

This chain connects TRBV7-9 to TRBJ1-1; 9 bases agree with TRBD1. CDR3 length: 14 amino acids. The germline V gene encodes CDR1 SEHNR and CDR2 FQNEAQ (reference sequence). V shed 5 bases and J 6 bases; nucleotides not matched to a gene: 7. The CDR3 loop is CASSPGTGHAEAFF. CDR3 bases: TGTGCCAGCAGCCCCGGGACAGGGCACGCTGAAGCTTTCTTT.

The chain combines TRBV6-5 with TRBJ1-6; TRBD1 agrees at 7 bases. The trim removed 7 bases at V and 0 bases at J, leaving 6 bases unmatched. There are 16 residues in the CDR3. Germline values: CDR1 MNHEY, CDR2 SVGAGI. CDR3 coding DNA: TGTGCCAGCACGACAGGGATAAGCTCCTATAATTCACCCCTCCACTTT. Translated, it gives CASTTGISSYNSPLHF.

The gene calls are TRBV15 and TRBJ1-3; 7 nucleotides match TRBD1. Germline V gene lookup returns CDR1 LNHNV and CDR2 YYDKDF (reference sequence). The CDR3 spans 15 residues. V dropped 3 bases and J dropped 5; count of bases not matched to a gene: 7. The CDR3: CATSRERDSRNTIYF. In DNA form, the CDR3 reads TGTGCCACCAGCAGGGAGCGGGACAGTAGAAACACCATATATTTT.

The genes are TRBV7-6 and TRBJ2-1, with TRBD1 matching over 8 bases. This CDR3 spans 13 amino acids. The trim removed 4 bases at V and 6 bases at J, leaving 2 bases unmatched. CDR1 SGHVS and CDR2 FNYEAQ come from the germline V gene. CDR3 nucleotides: TGTGCCAGCAGCTCGGACAGGGTCAATGAGCAGTTCTTC. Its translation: CASSSDRVNEQFF.

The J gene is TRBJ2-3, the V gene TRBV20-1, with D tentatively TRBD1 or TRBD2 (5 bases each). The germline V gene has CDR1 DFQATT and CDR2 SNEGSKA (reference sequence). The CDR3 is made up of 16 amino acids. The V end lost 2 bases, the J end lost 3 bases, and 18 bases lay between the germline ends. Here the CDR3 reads CSARPRERWGTDTQYF. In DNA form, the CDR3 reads TGCAGTGCTAGACCCCGTGAGCGGTGGGGGACAGATACGCAGTATTTT.

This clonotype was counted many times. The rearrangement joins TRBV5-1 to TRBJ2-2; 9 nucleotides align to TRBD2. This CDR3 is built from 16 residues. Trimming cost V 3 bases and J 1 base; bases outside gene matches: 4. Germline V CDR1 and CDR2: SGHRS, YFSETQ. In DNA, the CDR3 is TGCGCCAGCAGCTATAGCGGGGGCCAGAACACCGGGGAGCTGTTTTTT. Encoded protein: CASSYSGGQNTGELFF.

The CDR3 here is CASSRGQRTRDQPQHF. CDR3 DNA: TGTGCCAGCAGCCGCGGACAAAGGACCCGAGACCAGCCCCAGCATTTT. This rearrangement joins TRBV5-5 to TRBJ1-5; TRBD1 is a possible D gene (5 bases). V was trimmed by 4 bases and J by 7 bases, leaving 21 bases between them. Germline V gene data show CDR1 as SGHKS and CDR2 as YYEKEE (reference sequence). The CDR3 spans 16 residues.

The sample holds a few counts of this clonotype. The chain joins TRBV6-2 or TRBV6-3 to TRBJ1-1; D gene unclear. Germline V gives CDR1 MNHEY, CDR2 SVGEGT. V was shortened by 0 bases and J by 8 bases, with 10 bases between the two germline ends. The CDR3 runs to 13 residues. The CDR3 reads CASSYSISGEAFF. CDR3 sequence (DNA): TGTGCCAGCAGTTACTCGATTTCTGGAGAAGCTTTCTTT.

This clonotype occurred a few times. The CDR3 loop reads CASGGRSPYGYTF. CDR3 nucleotide sequence: TGTGCCAGCGGGGGGCGGTCCCCCTATGGCTACACCTTC. The chain carries TRBV3-1 and TRBJ1-2; perhaps TRBD1 as D (6 bases). Germline CDR1 is LGHDT and CDR2 is YNNKEL (reference sequence). CDR3 length: 13 amino acids. The ends were cut back, 8 bases at V and 4 bases at J, with 14 bases in the middle. Drawing the rest from reference TRBV3-1 and TRBJ1-2, the complete variable domain is DTAVSQTPKYLVTQMGNDKSIKCEQNLGHDTMYWYKQDSKKFLKIMFSYNNKELIINETVPNRFSPKSPDKAHLNLHINSLELGDSAVYFCASGGRSPYGYTFGSGTRLTVV.

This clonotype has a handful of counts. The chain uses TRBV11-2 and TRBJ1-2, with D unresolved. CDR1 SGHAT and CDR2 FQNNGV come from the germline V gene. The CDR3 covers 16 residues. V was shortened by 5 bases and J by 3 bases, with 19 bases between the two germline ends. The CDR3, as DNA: TGTGCCAGCAGCCGAAAGGGTGGGGTCGATGACTATGGCTACACCTTC. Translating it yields CASSRKGGVDDYGYTF.

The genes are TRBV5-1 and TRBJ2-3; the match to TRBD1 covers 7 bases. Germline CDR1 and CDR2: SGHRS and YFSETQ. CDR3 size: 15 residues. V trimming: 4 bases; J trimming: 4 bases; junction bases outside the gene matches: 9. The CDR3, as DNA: TGCGCCAGCAGCACCAACCCCGGGACAGCAGATACGCAGTATTTT. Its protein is CASSTNPGTADTQYF.

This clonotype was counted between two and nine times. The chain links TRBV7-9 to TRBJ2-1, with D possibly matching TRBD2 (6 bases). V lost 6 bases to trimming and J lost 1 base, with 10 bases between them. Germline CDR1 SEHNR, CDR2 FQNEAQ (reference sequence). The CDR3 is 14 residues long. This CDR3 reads CASSREVSYNEQFF. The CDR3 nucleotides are TGTGCCAGCAGTAGGGAGGTGTCCTACAATGAGCAGTTCTTC. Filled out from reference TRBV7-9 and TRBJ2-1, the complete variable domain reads DTGVSQNPRHKITKRGQNVTFRCDPISEHNRLYWYRQTLGQGPEFLTYFQNEAQLEKSRLLSDRFSAERPKGSFSTLEIQRTEQGDSAMYLCASSREVSYNEQFFGPGTRLTVL.

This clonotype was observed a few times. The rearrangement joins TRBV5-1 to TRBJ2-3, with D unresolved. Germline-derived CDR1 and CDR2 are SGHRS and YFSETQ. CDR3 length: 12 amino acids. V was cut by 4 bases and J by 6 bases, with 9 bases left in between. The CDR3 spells CASSVTGDTQYF. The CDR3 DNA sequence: TGCGCCAGCAGCGTGACTGGCGATACGCAGTATTTT.

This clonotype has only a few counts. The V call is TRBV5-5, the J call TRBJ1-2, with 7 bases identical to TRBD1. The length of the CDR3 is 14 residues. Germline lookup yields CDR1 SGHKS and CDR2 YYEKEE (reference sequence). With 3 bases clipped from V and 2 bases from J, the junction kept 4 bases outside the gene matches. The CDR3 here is CASSWLTGNYGYTF. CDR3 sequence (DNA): TGTGCCAGCAGCTGGTTGACAGGGAACTATGGCTACACCTTC. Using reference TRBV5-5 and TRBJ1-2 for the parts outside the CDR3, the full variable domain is DAGVTQSPTHLIKTRGQQVTLRCSPISGHKSVSWYQQVLGQGPQFIFQYYEKEERGRGNFPDRFSARQFPNYSSELNVNALLLGDSALYLCASSWLTGNYGYTFGSGTRLTVV.